A single sample gave rise to the 15 T cell receptor beta chains below, sequenced in a study of OX40 agonist ivuxolimab in advanced cancers. Profiled with immunoSEQ multiplex PCR; TCRdb holds only in-frame clones, not every one. The sample records fewer than 80,000 clones, about nine tenths being singletons. The starting material was CD4+ or CD8+ T cells sorted from blood, obtained in a trial of the OX40 agonist ivuxolimab. Source of these receptors: an adult with an advanced solid tumor such as melanoma, head and neck, liver or kidney cancer.

The chain recombines TRBV5-4 with TRBJ1-6; D possibly corresponds to TRBD1 (5 bases). V lost 6 bases and J 0 bases, leaving 10 bases between the germline ends. The CDR3 extends over 15 amino acids. Germline V lookup: CDR1 SGHNT, CDR2 YYREEE (reference sequence). The CDR3 DNA reads TGTGCCAGCACCTCAGGGAGCTCCTATAATTCACCCCTCCACTTT. Translation: CASTSGSSYNSPLHF.

The chain carries TRBV29-1 and TRBJ1-2, with unresolved D. Germline CDR1 is SQVTM and CDR2 is ANQGSEA. CDR3 length equals 14 residues. Trimming pared 6 bases from V and 3 bases from J, leaving 17 bases between. The CDR3 sequence is CSVSEVPGDYGYTF. The DNA for the CDR3 is TGCAGCGTCTCTGAGGTACCTGGTGACTATGGCTACACCTTC.

The chain carries TRBV11-3 and TRBJ2-1; 7 nucleotides agree with TRBD2. The V and J ends lost 5 bases and 4 bases, in that order; junction bases with no gene match: 5. The V gene's germline CDR1 is SGHNT and CDR2 YENEEA. The CDR3 totals 14 residues. CDR3 in amino acids: CASSAGTMYNEQFF. Written as DNA, the CDR3 is TGTGCCAGCAGCGCCGGGACTATGTACAATGAGCAGTTCTTC.

This chain uses TRBV18 with TRBJ2-3; TRBD1 aligns across 9 bases. V shed 3 bases, J shed 3 bases, and the junction held 7 bases outside the gene matches. This CDR3 spans 16 amino acids. CDR1 is KGHSH, CDR2 LQKENI, per germline. CDR3 sequence: CASSPGTGPRTDTQYF. The DNA for the CDR3 is TGTGCCAGCTCACCCGGGACAGGGCCTCGGACAGATACGCAGTATTTT.

This rearrangement joins TRBV30 to TRBJ1-6; D may be TRBD1 (5 bases). CDR1 and CDR2 from the germline V gene are GTSNPN and SVGIG (reference sequence). V shed 0 bases and J shed 7 bases, with 13 bases lying between them. The CDR3 consists of 15 residues. This CDR3 reads CAWSVMQGQNSPLHF. In nucleotides, the CDR3 is TGTGCCTGGAGTGTAATGCAGGGCCAGAATTCACCCCTCCACTTT. Together with reference TRBV30 and TRBJ1-6, the CDR3 gives the full variable domain: SQTIHQWPATLVQPVGSPLSLECTVEGTSNPNLYWYRQAAGRGLQLLFYSVGIGQISSEVPQNLSASRPQDRQFILSSKKLLLSDSGFYLCAWSVMQGQNSPLHFGNGTRLTVT.

The chain carries TRBV2 and TRBJ1-1; 9 nucleotides match TRBD1. The CDR3 has 14 residues. The germline gives CDR1 SNHLY, CDR2 FYNNEI. V shed 7 bases and J 4 bases; nucleotides not matched to a gene: 7. The CDR3 DNA reads as TGTGCCAGCAATCCGGGACAGGGTGGCACTGAAGCTTTCTTT. Translation gives CASNPGQGGTEAFF.

This chain links TRBV6-1 with TRBJ2-5, with D perhaps TRBD2 (5 bases). Trimming took off 2 bases at V and 5 bases at J, with 15 bases between the two ends. Germline CDR1 MNHNS, CDR2 SASEGT. The CDR3 spans 15 residues. The CDR3 DNA follows: TGTGCCAGCAGTGAATATGGCCGGGATCTGGAGACCCAGTACTTC. This codes for CASSEYGRDLETQYF.

This clone has only a few counts. The rearrangement uses TRBV11-2 and TRBJ2-4; TRBD2 aligns across 9 bases. With 0 bases clipped from V and 3 bases from J, the junction kept 3 bases outside the gene matches. CDR3 length: 16 amino acids. Germline CDR1 is SGHAT and CDR2 is FQNNGV. The CDR3 DNA sequence: TGTGCCAGCAGCTTAGATTCGCGGGGGGGCAAAAACATTCAGTACTTC. Translated, it gives CASSLDSRGGKNIQYF.

This sequence joins TRBV13 and TRBJ2-3; D call uncertain. CDR1 and CDR2 from the germline V gene are PRHDT and FYEKMQ (reference sequence). V lost 1 base and J 4 bases, leaving 6 bases between the germline ends. There are 13 residues in the CDR3. CDR3 sequence: CASSLVSSDTQYF. The CDR3 DNA follows: TGTGCCAGCAGCTTAGTTTCTTCAGATACGCAGTATTTT.

The chain is built from TRBV14 and TRBJ1-6; possible D gene TRBD1, 6 bases. Germline V gene lookup returns CDR1 SGHDN and CDR2 FVKESK. The germline V and J ends were trimmed by 4 bases and 10 bases, with 14 bases remaining between them. This CDR3 is 14 amino acids long. The CDR3 loop is CASSRRGGGSPLHF. The CDR3 DNA follows: TGTGCCAGCAGCCGAAGGGGGGGTGGCTCACCCCTCCACTTT.

In this sample, this clone turned up once. The gene calls are TRBV11-2 and TRBJ2-7; TRBD1 is a possible D gene (6 bases). The CDR3 runs 15 residues. V was shortened by 0 bases and J by 6 bases, with 15 bases between the two germline ends. Looked up from germline, CDR1 is SGHAT and CDR2 is FQNNGV. This chain's CDR3 is CASSLERTGTREQYF. CDR3 DNA sequence: TGTGCCAGCAGCTTAGAAAGAACAGGGACCCGCGAGCAGTACTTC.

The V call is TRBV6-1, the J call TRBJ2-5; 7 bases fit TRBD2. The germline V gene has CDR1 MNHNS and CDR2 SASEGT. Unmatched junction bases numbered 6, after V lost 3 bases and J lost 5 bases. The CDR3 has 14 residues. The CDR3 DNA is TGTGCCAGCAGTGAGCTAGCGGTAATTGAGACCCAGTACTTC. This sequence encodes CASSELAVIETQYF.

This chain joins TRBV6-1 and TRBJ1-6; no firm D call. Trimming shortened V by 1 base and J by 3 bases, and 4 bases separated the two germline ends. CDR1 is MNHNS, CDR2 SASEGT, per germline. The CDR3 consists of 14 residues. This CDR3 is CASSEGLYNSPLHF. The CDR3 region has the DNA TGTGCCAGCAGTGAAGGCCTCTATAATTCACCCCTCCACTTT.

The chain recombines TRBV19 with TRBJ2-7, with TRBD1 matching 9 bases. This CDR3 region has 12 residues. Germline V gives CDR1 LNHDA, CDR2 SQIVND (reference sequence). With 5 bases clipped from V and 4 bases from J, the junction kept 0 bases outside the gene matches. The CDR3 loop is CASSDRGYEQYF. CDR3 nucleotides: TGTGCCAGTAGTGACAGGGGGTACGAGCAGTACTTC.

This clone was detected once. The chain is built from TRBV5-1 and TRBJ2-6; D is perhaps TRBD1 (7 bases). The length of the CDR3 is 17 residues. With 2 bases removed from V and 1 base from J, the gap between germline ends came to 13 bases. The germline CDR1 and CDR2 sequences are SGHRS and YFSETQ. CDR3: CASSFQTGRSGANVLTF. DNA for the CDR3: TGCGCCAGCAGCTTCCAGACAGGGAGGTCTGGGGCCAACGTCCTGACTTTC.